The next 21 T cell receptor beta chains were all read from a single sample in a study of blood T cell repertoires in COVID-19. Profiled with immunoSEQ multiplex PCR; TCRdb holds only in-frame clones, not every one. The repertoire holds about 140,000 clones, with roughly 85% as singletons. The sample consisted of peripheral blood. These receptors were obtained from a man in his sixties with acute or convalescent COVID-19.

The V and J genes are TRBV15 and TRBJ2-5, with D possibly being TRBD1 (5 bases). Trimming removed 0 bases from V and 5 bases from J, with 10 bases in between. Germline CDR1 is LNHNV and CDR2 is YYDKDF (reference sequence). This CDR3 spans 14 amino acids. Here the CDR3 reads CATSRDQGAETQYF. The DNA for the CDR3 is TGTGCCACCAGCAGAGACCAGGGCGCTGAGACCCAGTACTTC.

The rearrangement links TRBV6-5 to TRBJ2-1; 10 bases fit TRBD2. The germline V gene has CDR1 MNHEY and CDR2 SVGAGI. There are 14 residues in the CDR3. V was clipped by 6 bases and J by 5 bases; unmatched bases: 4. The CDR3 loop reads CASSTSGVHNEQFF. DNA of the CDR3: TGTGCCAGCAGCACTAGCGGGGTCCACAATGAGCAGTTCTTC.

This chain joins TRBV4-1 and TRBJ1-5; weak D call: TRBD1 (5 bases). CDR3 length: 16 residues. The germline V gene encodes CDR1 MGHRA and CDR2 YSYEKL. V lost 0 bases and J 4 bases, leaving 13 bases between the germline ends. The CDR3: CASSQDWQGENQPQHF. CDR3 DNA: TGCGCCAGCAGCCAAGATTGGCAGGGTGAGAATCAGCCCCAGCATTTT.

V gene TRBV19 combines with J gene TRBJ2-2; 11 nucleotides line up with TRBD2. CDR1 is LNHDA and CDR2 is SQIVND in the germline V gene (reference sequence). This CDR3 region has 15 residues. V gave up 3 bases and J gave up 7 bases; unmatched junction bases: 4. CDR3: CASSISTSGSGELFF. CDR3 nucleotide sequence: TGTGCCAGTAGTATTTCCACTAGCGGGAGCGGGGAGCTGTTTTTT.

V usage is TRBV12-3 or TRBV12-4 and J usage is TRBJ1-6, with D possibly being TRBD1 (6 bases). This CDR3 contains 13 residues. With 6 bases removed from V and 8 bases from J, the gap between germline ends came to 11 bases. The DNA of the CDR3 is TGTGCCAGCAGCCCCCGACAGGATTCACCCCTCCACTTT. Translated, it gives CASSPRQDSPLHF.

V usage is TRBV28 and J usage is TRBJ1-3; 8 bases align to TRBD1. The CDR3 loop spans 16 amino acids. CDR1 is MDHEN, CDR2 SYDVKM, per germline. J lost 3 bases, V lost 5 bases, and 9 bases had no gene match. The CDR3 DNA follows: TGTGCCAGCAGTACCCCCGGACAGGGCAATGGAAACACCATATATTTT. It translates to CASSTPGQGNGNTIYF.

The chain links TRBV7-9 to TRBJ2-7, with D perhaps matching TRBD2 (5 bases). The V gene's germline CDR1 is SEHNR and CDR2 FQNEAQ (reference sequence). This CDR3 comprises 14 residues. V lost 3 bases and J lost 3, with 12 bases in between. The CDR3 DNA sequence: TGTGCCAGCAGCTTTGAGGACTTCAGCTACGAGCAGTACTTC. Translated, it gives CASSFEDFSYEQYF.

The chain has TRBV28 and TRBJ1-1; D unclear. This CDR3 is 14 amino acids long. V lost 4 bases and J 1 base, leaving 10 bases between the germline ends. CDR1 is MDHEN, CDR2 SYDVKM, per germline. The CDR3 reads CASSWELSNTEAFF. The DNA for the CDR3 is TGTGCCAGCAGTTGGGAGTTGTCGAACACTGAAGCTTTCTTT.

This sequence joins TRBV6-2 or TRBV6-3 and TRBJ2-1; 7 bases match TRBD2. The V segment lost 5 bases and the J segment 10 bases; nucleotides outside the gene matches: 14. The germline CDR1 and CDR2 sequences are MNHEY and SVGEGT. The CDR3 runs to 15 residues. CDR3 in DNA: TGTGCCAGCAGTCTTAGCGGGTTGGGGGGAGGGGAGCAGTTCTTC. This gives the protein CASSLSGLGGGEQFF.

This chain uses TRBV19 with TRBJ1-1; TRBD1 matches 8 bases. The CDR3 covers 15 residues. Per the germline V gene, CDR1 is LNHDA and CDR2 is SQIVND (reference sequence). J gave up 6 bases and V 3 bases, and 9 bases lay outside the gene matches. The CDR3, as DNA: TGTGCCAGTAGTATTCCCCGGACAGGGATAGCTGAAGCTTTCTTT. Its protein is CASSIPRTGIAEAFF.

Relative to its sample, this clone is medium-sized. The gene calls are TRBV7-2 and TRBJ1-6, with TRBD1 identical over 7 bases. Germline CDR1 and CDR2: SGHTA and FQGNSA. Trimming took 1 base from V and 7 from J; bases not matched to a gene: 4. The CDR3 contains 15 residues. For the CDR3, the DNA is TGTGCCAGCAGCTTAGTTGAGACAGGGAATTCACCCCTCCACTTT. This sequence encodes CASSLVETGNSPLHF.

The chain couples TRBV4-3 to TRBJ1-6; weak D call: TRBD1 (5 bases). The germline CDR1 and CDR2 sequences are LGHNA and YSLEER. This CDR3 is built from 15 residues. V dropped 1 base and J dropped 7 bases, with 11 bases sitting between them. CDR3 in amino acids: CASSQVGAGNSPLHF. CDR3 DNA: TGCGCCAGCAGCCAAGTAGGGGCAGGGAATTCACCCCTCCACTTT.

This clone was observed once. This chain connects TRBV11-2 to TRBJ2-7, with D uncertain. Germline V gene sequence: CDR1 SGHAT, CDR2 FQNNGV. V lost 1 base and J lost 0, with 7 bases in between. The CDR3 spans 14 residues. The CDR3 sequence is CASSLVGSSYEQYF. DNA of the CDR3: TGTGCCAGCAGCTTAGTTGGCAGCTCCTACGAGCAGTACTTC.

V usage is TRBV5-4 and J usage is TRBJ2-2; the match to TRBD2 covers 8 bases. V lost 2 bases, J lost 4 bases, and 10 bases stayed unmatched. Germline V CDR1 and CDR2: SGHNT, YYREEE (reference sequence). The CDR3 spans 17 residues. The CDR3 sequence is CASSFSPTSGITGELFF. CDR3 bases: TGTGCCAGCAGCTTCTCCCCTACTAGCGGTATCACCGGGGAGCTGTTTTTT. Based on the CDR3 plus reference TRBV5-4 and TRBJ2-2, the full variable domain is ETGVTQSPTHLIKTRGQQVTLRCSSQSGHNTVSWYQQALGQGPQFIFQYYREEENGRGNFPPRFSGLQFPNYSSELNVNALELDDSALYLCASSFSPTSGITGELFFGEGSRLTVL.

This chain uses TRBV6-6 with TRBJ2-2; TRBD2 agrees at 12 bases. With V trimmed by 2 bases and J by 7 bases, 5 bases remained unmatched. Germline assignment: CDR1 MNHNY and CDR2 SVGAGI (reference sequence). The CDR3 is 16 amino acids. The CDR3 is CASSYPTTSGGGELFF. The CDR3 DNA sequence: TGTGCCAGCAGTTACCCCACGACTAGCGGGGGCGGGGAGCTGTTTTTT.

V is TRBV20-1 and J is TRBJ2-3; 12 bases agree with TRBD2. Germline V lookup: CDR1 DFQATT, CDR2 SNEGSKA (reference sequence). The V segment lost 3 bases and the J segment 0 bases; nucleotides outside the gene matches: 4. This CDR3 is built from 16 residues. The CDR3 loop is CSASTSGRSSTDTQYF. CDR3 DNA sequence: TGCAGTGCTAGTACTAGCGGGAGGTCTAGCACAGATACGCAGTATTTT.

This clone was counted only a few times. CDR3 loop: CAISESRDRVTEAFF. The CDR3 DNA reads TGTGCCATCAGTGAGTCCAGGGACAGGGTGACTGAAGCTTTCTTT. The rearrangement joins TRBV10-3 to TRBJ1-1; 9 bases match TRBD1. The CDR3 covers 15 residues. Germline values: CDR1 ENHRY, CDR2 SYGVKD. Trimming removed 0 bases from V and 5 bases from J; junction bases left unmatched: 4.

The V and J genes are TRBV28 and TRBJ2-7, with 10 bases aligning to TRBD1. The CDR3 loop spans 15 amino acids. Germline CDR1 MDHEN, CDR2 SYDVKM. Losses at the gene ends were 4 bases for V and 4 bases for J; bases not matched to a gene: 7. Written as DNA, the CDR3 is TGTGCCAGCAGTTCTCCTCCGGGACAGGGGTACGAGCAGTACTTC. Translation gives CASSSPPGQGYEQYF.

The CDR3 DNA follows: TGTGCCAGCAGCTTAAATTCAGGGAACACTGAAGCTTTCTTT. Amino acid sequence: CASSLNSGNTEAFF. V and J are TRBV7-9 and TRBJ1-1; no definite D call. The V end was cut by 2 bases, the J end by 1 base, with 8 bases between. The CDR3 totals 14 residues. Germline assignment: CDR1 SEHNR and CDR2 FQNEAQ (reference sequence).

This clone has just a few counts. The V and J genes are TRBV29-1 and TRBJ2-7; unclear D gene. This CDR3 region has 12 residues. Trimming cost V 7 bases and J 6 bases, with 16 bases left between them. In germline, CDR1 is SQVTM, CDR2 ANQGSEA. The DNA for the CDR3 is TGCAGCGCCGTGCCACGGGTTGGCGAGCAGTACTTC. This encodes CSAVPRVGEQYF.

V usage is TRBV7-2 and J usage is TRBJ1-5, with a tentative D call TRBD1 (5 bases). Germline CDR1 reads SGHTA; CDR2 reads FQGNSA. The CDR3 totals 14 residues. Trimming stripped 7 bases from V and 3 bases from J, with 13 bases between. CDR3: CASNLGGYNQPQHF. The DNA for the CDR3 is TGTGCCAGCAATCTGGGGGGATACAATCAGCCCCAGCATTTT.